Listed below are T cell receptor beta chains from one sample, sequenced in a study of shared clonotypes between healthy human individuals. TCRdb keeps only in-frame clones here, not all; method: immunoSEQ multiplex PCR. Of 550,000 to 850,000 clones in the sample, around 74% were seen once. Sequences were obtained from memory CD4+ T cells sorted from blood. The receptor source for this set is a woman in her twenties or thirties in good health. Both conserved end residues are part of each CDR3. Fields, in order: CDR3 length, V gene, CDR3 protein.

len: 16
v_gene: TRBV4-2
CDR3aa: CASSQGGTGGFYEQYF

len: 15
v_gene: TRBV15
CDR3aa: CATSREVLGNTEAFF

len: 14
v_gene: TRBV7-9
CDR3aa: CASTQWRQNTEAFF

len: 14
v_gene: TRBV19
CDR3aa: CASSLDRGRTEAFF

len: 14
v_gene: TRBV28
CDR3aa: CASFQGSGANVLTF

len: 15
v_gene: TRBV5-1
CDR3aa: CASHGLTLSYNEQFF

len: 13
v_gene: TRBV28
CDR3aa: CASTEYGANVLTF

len: 15
v_gene: TRBV5-4
CDR3aa: CASGVAGGPGETQYF

len: 17
v_gene: TRBV27
CDR3aa: CASSLSGTGMEGYEQYF

len: 17
v_gene: TRBV28
CDR3aa: CASSLSAARRSYNEQFF

len: 14
v_gene: TRBV11-2
CDR3aa: CASRPHWGGTEAFF

len: 13
v_gene: TRBV6-6
CDR3aa: CASSWDRNYGYTF

len: 17
v_gene: TRBV5-1
CDR3aa: CASSTGQGAFPNTEAFF

len: 16
v_gene: TRBV27
CDR3aa: CASSFHPSGSFDEQYF

len: 19
v_gene: TRBV2
CDR3aa: CASRENPGHWGKMNTEAFF

len: 17
v_gene: TRBV25-1
CDR3aa: CASQGAGTGDGTGELFF

len: 14
v_gene: TRBV28
CDR3aa: CASRQQGKTYEQYF

len: 13
v_gene: TRBV28
CDR3aa: CASSPRFAGAQYF

len: 17
v_gene: TRBV19
CDR3aa: CASSPSQGGQANYGYTF

len: 12
v_gene: TRBV18
CDR3aa: CASSPGHAEQYF

len: 17
v_gene: TRBV28
CDR3aa: CASSLQLAGVATGELFF

len: 14
v_gene: TRBV27
CDR3aa: CASSSVDQVGGYTF

len: 16
v_gene: TRBV4-1
CDR3aa: CASSHPSRDSLKTQYF

len: 16
v_gene: TRBV10-2
CDR3aa: CASKAGGVYSNQPQHF

len: 15
v_gene: TRBV6-6
CDR3aa: CASSYGTGDFNEQFF

len: 14
v_gene: TRBV6-5
CDR3aa: CASSEINSYNEQFF

len: 17
v_gene: TRBV28
CDR3aa: CASSFGGQGTGNTEAFF

len: 15
v_gene: TRBV10-3
CDR3aa: CAISLSSGRAGEQYF

len: 13
v_gene: TRBV29-1
CDR3aa: CSVGQGANYGYTF

len: 15
v_gene: TRBV28
CDR3aa: CASSIPQTDNQPQHF

len: 13
v_gene: TRBV10-3
CDR3aa: CAISESANTEAFF